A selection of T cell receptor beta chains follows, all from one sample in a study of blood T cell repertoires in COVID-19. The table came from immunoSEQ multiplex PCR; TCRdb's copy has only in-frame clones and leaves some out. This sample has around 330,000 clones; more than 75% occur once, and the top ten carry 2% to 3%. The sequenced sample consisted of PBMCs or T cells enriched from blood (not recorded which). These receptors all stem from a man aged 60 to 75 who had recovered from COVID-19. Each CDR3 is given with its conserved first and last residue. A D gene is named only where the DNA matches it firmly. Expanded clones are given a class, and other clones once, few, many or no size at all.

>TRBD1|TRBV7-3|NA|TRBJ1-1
CASSPGQGAVEAFF
TGTGCCAGCAGCCCGGGACAGGGGGCGGTTGAAGCTTTCTTT
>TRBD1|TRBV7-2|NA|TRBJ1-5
CASSLYPTGVNQPQHF
TGTGCCAGCAGCTTGTACCCGACAGGGGTCAATCAGCCCCAGCATTTT
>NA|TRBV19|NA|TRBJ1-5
CASSLGTIRTAQPQHF
TGTGCCAGTAGCCTTGGGACTATCAGGACAGCTCAGCCCCAGCATTTT
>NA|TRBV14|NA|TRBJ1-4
CASSQGGTVIEKLFF
TGTGCCAGCAGCCAAGGTGGAACAGTAATCGAAAAACTGTTTTTT
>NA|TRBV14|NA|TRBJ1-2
CASSLAPYGYTF
TGTGCCAGCAGCCTAGCCCCCTATGGCTACACCTTC
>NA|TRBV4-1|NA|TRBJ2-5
CASSQGVRETQYF
TGCGCCAGCAGCCAAGGCGTACGGGAGACCCAGTACTTC
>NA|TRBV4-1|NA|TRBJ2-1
CASSQEGVIAASYNEQFF
TGCGCCAGCAGCCAAGAGGGTGTAATAGCGGCGTCCTACAATGAGCAGTTCTTC
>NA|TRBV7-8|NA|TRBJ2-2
CASSGVYTGELFF
TGTGCCAGCTCAGGGGTATACACCGGGGAGCTGTTTTTT
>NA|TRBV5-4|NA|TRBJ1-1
CASSLDSGRTEAFF
TGTGCCAGCAGCTTGGATTCAGGGCGCACTGAAGCTTTCTTT
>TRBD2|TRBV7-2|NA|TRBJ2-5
CASRWTSFETQYF
TGTGCCAGCAGGTGGACTAGCTTCGAGACCCAGTACTTC
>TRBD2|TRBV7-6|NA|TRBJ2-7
CASSSRLAGSYEQYF
TGTGCCAGCAGTTCTAGACTAGCGGGGTCCTACGAGCAGTACTTC
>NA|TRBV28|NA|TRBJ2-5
CASSFPRRIQETQYF
TGTGCCAGCAGTTTTCCTCGGCGGATCCAAGAGACCCAGTACTTC
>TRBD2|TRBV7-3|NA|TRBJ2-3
CASSLGGLANTDTQYF
TGTGCCAGCAGCTTAGGAGGACTAGCGAACACAGATACGCAGTATTTT
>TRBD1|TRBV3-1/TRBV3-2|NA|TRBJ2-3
CASSRTGATDTQYF
TGTGCCAGCAGCCGCACAGGGGCCACAGATACGCAGTATTTT
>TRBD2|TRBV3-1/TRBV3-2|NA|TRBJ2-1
CASSLPGGDEQFF
TGTGCCAGCAGCTTACCCGGGGGGGATGAGCAGTTCTTC
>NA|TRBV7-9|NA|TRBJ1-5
CASSLDGQPQHF
TGTGCCAGCAGCTTAGACGGTCAGCCCCAGCATTTT
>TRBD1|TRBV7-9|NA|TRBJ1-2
CASSGQGAGYGYTF
TGTGCCAGCAGCGGACAGGGGGCGGGCTATGGCTACACCTTC
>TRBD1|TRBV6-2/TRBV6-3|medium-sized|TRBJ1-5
CASSYILGQGWQPQHF
TGTGCCAGCAGCTATATTCTAGGACAGGGATGGCAGCCCCAGCATTTT
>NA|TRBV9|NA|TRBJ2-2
CASSVVVSGELFF
TGTGCCAGCAGCGTAGTGGTTAGCGGGGAGCTGTTTTTT
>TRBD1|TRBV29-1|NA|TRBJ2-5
CSVSNRGRETQYF
TGCAGCGTTAGTAACAGGGGGCGAGAGACCCAGTACTTC
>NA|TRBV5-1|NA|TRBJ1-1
CASSLGDRKHTEAFF
TGCGCCAGCAGCTTGGGCGACAGAAAACACACTGAAGCTTTCTTT
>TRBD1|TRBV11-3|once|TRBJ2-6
CASSPPDRGAAGANVLTF
TGTGCCAGCAGCCCCCCGGACAGGGGAGCCGCAGGGGCCAACGTCCTGACTTTC
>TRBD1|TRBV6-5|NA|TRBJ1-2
CASSYSYRGHHGYTF
TGTGCCAGCAGTTACTCGTACAGGGGGCATCATGGCTACACCTTC
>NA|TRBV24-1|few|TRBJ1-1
CATSGVGTEAFF
TGTGCCACCTCGGGGGTGGGGACTGAAGCTTTCTTT
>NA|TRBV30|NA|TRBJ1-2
CAWSVGTGRLGYTF
TGTGCCTGGAGTGTAGGTACAGGGCGGTTGGGCTACACCTTC
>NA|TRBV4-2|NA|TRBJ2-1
CASSQDRGSYNEQFF
TGTGCCAGCAGCCAAGATCGGGGCTCCTACAATGAGCAGTTCTTC